Reported below is one T cell receptor (beta chain). The data belong to a study of blood T cell repertoires in COVID-19. Study context: PBMCs, B-cell-depleted T cells, or T cells provided the cDNA or gDNA that made up the material.

The protocol was immunoSEQ multiplex PCR, while the TCRdb copy is restricted to in-frame clones and leaves out a portion. The sample contains about 50,000 clones, about 92% of which appear only once. Germline V CDR1 and CDR2: SGHTA, FQGNSA. CDR3 size: 16 residues. Losses at the gene ends were 1 base for V and 4 bases for J; bases not matched to a gene: 5. The sequence was collected from a human donor in a cohort sampled during active COVID-19. The sequencing input was peripheral blood. The chain joins TRBV7-2 to TRBJ2-5, with 11 nucleotides matching TRBD2. In DNA, the CDR3 is TGTGCCAGCAGCTTAGAACTAGCGGGAGCGGCAGAGACCCAGTACTTC. Protein: CASSLELAGAAETQYF.